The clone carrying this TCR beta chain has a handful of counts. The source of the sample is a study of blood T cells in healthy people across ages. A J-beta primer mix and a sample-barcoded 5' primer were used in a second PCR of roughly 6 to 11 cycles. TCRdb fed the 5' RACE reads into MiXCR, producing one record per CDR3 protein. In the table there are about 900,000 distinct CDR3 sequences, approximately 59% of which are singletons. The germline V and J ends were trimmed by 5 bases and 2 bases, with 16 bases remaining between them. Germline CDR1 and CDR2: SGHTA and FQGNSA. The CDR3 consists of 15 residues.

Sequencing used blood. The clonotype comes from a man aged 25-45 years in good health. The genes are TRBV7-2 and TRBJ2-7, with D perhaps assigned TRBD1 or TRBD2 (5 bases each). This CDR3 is CASSRFRDGPYEQYF. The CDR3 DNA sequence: TGTGCCAGCAGCCGCTTCCGGGACGGACCCTACGAGCAGTACTTC.